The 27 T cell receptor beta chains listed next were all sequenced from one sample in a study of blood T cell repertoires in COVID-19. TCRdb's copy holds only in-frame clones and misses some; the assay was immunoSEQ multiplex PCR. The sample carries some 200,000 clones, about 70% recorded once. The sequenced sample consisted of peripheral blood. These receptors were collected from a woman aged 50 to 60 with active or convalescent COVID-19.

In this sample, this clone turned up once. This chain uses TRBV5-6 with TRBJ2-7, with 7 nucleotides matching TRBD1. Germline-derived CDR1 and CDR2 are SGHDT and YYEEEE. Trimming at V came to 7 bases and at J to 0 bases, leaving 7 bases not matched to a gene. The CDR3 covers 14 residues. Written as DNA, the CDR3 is TGTGCCAGCGCCGGGACAGCGACCTCCTACGAGCAGTACTTC. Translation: CASAGTATSYEQYF.

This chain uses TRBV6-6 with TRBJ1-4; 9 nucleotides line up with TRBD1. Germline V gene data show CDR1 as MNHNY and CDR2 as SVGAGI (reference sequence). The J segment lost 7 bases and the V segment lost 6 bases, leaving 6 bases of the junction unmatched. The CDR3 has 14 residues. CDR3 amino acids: CASRTGTGPEKLFF. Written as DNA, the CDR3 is TGTGCCAGCAGGACTGGGACAGGGCCTGAAAAACTGTTTTTT.

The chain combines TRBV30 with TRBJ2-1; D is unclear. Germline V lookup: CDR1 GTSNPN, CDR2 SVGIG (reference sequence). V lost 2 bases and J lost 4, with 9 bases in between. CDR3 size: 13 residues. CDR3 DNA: TGTGCCTGGAGTCCGGAGCCATACAATGAGCAGTTCTTC. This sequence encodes CAWSPEPYNEQFF. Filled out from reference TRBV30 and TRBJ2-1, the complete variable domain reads SQTIHQWPATLVQPVGSPLSLECTVEGTSNPNLYWYRQAAGRGLQLLFYSVGIGQISSEVPQNLSASRPQDRQFILSSKKLLLSDSGFYLCAWSPEPYNEQFFGPGTRLTVL.

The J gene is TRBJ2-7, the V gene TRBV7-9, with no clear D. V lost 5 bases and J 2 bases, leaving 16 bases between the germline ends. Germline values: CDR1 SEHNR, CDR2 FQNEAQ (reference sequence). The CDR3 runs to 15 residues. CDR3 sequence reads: CASSPFQVPPYEQYF. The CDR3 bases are TGTGCCAGCAGCCCCTTTCAGGTTCCTCCCTACGAGCAGTACTTC.

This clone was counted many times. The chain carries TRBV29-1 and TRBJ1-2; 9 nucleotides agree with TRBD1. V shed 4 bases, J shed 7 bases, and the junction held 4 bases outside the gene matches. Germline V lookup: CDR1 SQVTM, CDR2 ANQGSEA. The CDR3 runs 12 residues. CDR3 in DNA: TGCAGCGTTGCTGTGGGACAGGGTGGCTACACCTTC. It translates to CSVAVGQGGYTF.

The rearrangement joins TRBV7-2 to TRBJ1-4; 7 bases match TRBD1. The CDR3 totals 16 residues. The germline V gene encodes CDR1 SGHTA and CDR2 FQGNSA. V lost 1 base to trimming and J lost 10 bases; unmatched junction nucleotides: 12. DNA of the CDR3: TGTGCCAGCAGCTTAGGAGGAGGGGGCCATGAGGGAAAACTGTTTTTT. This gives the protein CASSLGGGGHEGKLFF.

For the CDR3, the DNA is TGTGCCAGCAGCCCCGGGGGACAGACGTATGGCTACACCTTC. Its translation: CASSPGGQTYGYTF. V usage is TRBV7-9 and J usage is TRBJ1-2; TRBD1 matches 7 bases. The length of the CDR3 is 14 residues. Trimming removed 5 bases from V and 5 bases from J; junction bases left unmatched: 8. Germline CDR1 SEHNR, CDR2 FQNEAQ (reference sequence).

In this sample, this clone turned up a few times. The CDR3 DNA follows: TGTGCCTGGTGGGCCTATGGCTACACCTTC. Translated: CAWWAYGYTF. The V and J genes are TRBV30 and TRBJ1-2; D not resolved. The V end was cut by 5 bases, the J end by 4 bases, with 5 bases between. The CDR3 is 10 residues long. CDR1 and CDR2 (germline): GTSNPN, SVGIG (reference sequence).

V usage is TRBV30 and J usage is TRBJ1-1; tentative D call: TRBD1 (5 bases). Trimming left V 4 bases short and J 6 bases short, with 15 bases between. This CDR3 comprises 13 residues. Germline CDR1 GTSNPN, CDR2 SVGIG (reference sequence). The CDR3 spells CAWKRTGVAEAFF. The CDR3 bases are TGTGCCTGGAAACGGACGGGGGTGGCTGAAGCTTTCTTT.

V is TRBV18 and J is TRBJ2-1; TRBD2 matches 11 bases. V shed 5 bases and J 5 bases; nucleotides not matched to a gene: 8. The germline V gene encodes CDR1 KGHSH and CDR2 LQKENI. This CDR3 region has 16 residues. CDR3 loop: CASSYLLAGGHNEQFF. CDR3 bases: TGTGCCAGCTCATACCTGCTAGCGGGGGGCCACAATGAGCAGTTCTTC.

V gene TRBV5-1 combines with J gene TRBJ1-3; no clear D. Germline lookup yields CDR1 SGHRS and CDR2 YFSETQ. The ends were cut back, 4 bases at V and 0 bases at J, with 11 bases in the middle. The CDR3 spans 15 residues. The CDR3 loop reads CASSPRGNSGNTIYF. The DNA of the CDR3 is TGCGCCAGCAGCCCCCGCGGGAACTCTGGAAACACCATATATTTT.

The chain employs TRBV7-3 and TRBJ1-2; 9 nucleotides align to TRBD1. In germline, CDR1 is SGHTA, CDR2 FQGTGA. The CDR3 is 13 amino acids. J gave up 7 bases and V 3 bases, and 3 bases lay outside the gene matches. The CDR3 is CASSFRDRAGYTF. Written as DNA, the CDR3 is TGTGCCAGCAGCTTCCGGGACAGGGCTGGCTACACCTTC.

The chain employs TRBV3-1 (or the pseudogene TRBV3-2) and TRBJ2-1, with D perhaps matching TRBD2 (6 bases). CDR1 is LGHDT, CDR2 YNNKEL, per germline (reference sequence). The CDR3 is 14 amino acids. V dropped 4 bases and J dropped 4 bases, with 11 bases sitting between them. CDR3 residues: CASSRRDLYNEQFF. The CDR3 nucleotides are TGTGCCAGCAGCCGTCGGGACTTGTACAATGAGCAGTTCTTC.

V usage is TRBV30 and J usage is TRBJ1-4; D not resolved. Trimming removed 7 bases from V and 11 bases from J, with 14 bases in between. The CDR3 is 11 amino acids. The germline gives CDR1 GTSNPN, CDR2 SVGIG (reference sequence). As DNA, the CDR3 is TGTGCCTCCCAGCGGGAACTCAAACTGTTTTTT. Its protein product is CASQRELKLFF.

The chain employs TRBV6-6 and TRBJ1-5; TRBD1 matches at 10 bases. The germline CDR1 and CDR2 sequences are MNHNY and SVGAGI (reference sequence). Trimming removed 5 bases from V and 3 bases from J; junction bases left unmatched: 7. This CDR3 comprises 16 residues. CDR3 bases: TGTGCCAGCAGTCTGGCCGGGACAGGGGTCAATCAGCCCCAGCATTTT. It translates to CASSLAGTGVNQPQHF.

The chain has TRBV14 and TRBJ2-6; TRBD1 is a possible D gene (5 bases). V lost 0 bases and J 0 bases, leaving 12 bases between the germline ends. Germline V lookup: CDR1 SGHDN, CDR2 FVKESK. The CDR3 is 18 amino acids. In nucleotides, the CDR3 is TGTGCCAGCAGCCAAGACCTGGTCGGACACTCTGGGGCCAACGTCCTGACTTTC. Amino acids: CASSQDLVGHSGANVLTF.

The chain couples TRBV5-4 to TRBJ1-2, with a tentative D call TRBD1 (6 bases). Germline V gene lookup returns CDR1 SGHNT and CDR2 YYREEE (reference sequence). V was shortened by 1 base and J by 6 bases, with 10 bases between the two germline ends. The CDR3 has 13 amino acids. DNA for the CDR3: TGTGCCAGCAGCTTGTACGGGGGGCATGGCTACACCTTC. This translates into CASSLYGGHGYTF.

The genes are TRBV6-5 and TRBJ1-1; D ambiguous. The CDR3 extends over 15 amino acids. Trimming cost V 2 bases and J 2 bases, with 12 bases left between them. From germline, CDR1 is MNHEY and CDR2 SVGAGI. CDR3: CASSYLFEENTEAFF. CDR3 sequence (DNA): TGTGCCAGCAGTTACCTTTTTGAGGAAAACACTGAAGCTTTCTTT.

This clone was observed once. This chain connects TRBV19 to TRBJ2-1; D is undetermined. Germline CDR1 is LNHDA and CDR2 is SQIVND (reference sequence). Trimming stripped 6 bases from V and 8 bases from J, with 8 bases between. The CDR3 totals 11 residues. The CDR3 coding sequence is TGTGCCAGTAGCGGGTGGGATGAGCAGTTCTTC. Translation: CASSGWDEQFF.

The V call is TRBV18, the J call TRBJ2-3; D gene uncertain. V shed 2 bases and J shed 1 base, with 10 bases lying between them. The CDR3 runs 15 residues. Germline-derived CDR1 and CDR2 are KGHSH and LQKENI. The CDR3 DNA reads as TGTGCCAGCTCACCAAACCCTAGTCGCACAGATACGCAGTATTTT. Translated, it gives CASSPNPSRTDTQYF.

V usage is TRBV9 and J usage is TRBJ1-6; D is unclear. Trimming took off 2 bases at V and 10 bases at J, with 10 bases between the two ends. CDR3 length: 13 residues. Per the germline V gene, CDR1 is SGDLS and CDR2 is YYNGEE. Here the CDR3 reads CASSVQAGSPLHF. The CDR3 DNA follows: TGTGCCAGCAGCGTCCAGGCCGGATCACCCCTCCACTTT.

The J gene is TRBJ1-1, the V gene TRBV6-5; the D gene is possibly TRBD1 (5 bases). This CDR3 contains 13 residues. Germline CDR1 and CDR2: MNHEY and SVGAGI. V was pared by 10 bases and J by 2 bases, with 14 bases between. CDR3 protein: CATQLRDNTEAFF. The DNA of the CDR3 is TGTGCCACCCAACTCAGGGATAACACTGAAGCTTTCTTT.

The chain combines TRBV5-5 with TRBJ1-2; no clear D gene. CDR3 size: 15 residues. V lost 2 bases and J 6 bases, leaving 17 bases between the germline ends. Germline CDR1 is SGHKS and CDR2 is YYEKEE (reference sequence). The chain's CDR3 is CASSLLDAGTHGYTF. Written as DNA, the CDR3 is TGTGCCAGCAGCTTACTAGATGCGGGAACTCATGGCTACACCTTC.

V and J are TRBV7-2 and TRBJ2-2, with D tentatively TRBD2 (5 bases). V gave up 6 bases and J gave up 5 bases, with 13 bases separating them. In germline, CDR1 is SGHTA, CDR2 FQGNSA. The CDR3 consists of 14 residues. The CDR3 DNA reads TGTGCCAGCAGTACGGGGATCCGAACCGGGGAGCTGTTTTTT. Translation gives CASSTGIRTGELFF. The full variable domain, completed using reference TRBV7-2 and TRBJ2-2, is GAGVSQSPSNKVTEKGKDVELRCDPISGHTALYWYRQSLGQGLEFLIYFQGNSAPDKSGLPSDRFSAERTGGSVSTLTIQRTQQEDSAVYLCASSTGIRTGELFFGEGSRLTVL.

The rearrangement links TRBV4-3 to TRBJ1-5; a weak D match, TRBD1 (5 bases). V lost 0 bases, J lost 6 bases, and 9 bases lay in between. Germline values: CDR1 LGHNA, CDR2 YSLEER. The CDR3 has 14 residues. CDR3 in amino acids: CASSQEVGPQPQHF. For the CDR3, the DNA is TGCGCCAGCAGCCAAGAGGTGGGGCCTCAGCCCCAGCATTTT.

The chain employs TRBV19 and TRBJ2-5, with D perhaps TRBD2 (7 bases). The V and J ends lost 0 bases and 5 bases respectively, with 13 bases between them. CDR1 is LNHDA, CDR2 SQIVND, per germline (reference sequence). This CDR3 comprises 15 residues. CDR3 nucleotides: TGTGCCAGTAGTATAGAGGGGGGGCAGGCGGAGACCCAGTACTTC. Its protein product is CASSIEGGQAETQYF.

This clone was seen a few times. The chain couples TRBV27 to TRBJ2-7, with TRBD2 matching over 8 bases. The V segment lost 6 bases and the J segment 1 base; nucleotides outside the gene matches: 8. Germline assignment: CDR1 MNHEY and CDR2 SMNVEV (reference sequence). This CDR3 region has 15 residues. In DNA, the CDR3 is TGTGCCAGCAGCTCTTGGGGGACTAGTTCCTACGAGCAGTACTTC. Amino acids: CASSSWGTSSYEQYF.